This is a list of T cell receptor beta chains from one sample in a study of cytomegalovirus exposure and HLA in healthy donors. Produced via immunoSEQ multiplex PCR; TCRdb's table is partial and in-frame only. Of some 350,000 clones listed, around 90% are singletons. Sequencing input: PBMCs. These TCRs come from a woman aged 30 to 39 in good health and CMV-seropositive. CDR3s include the opening cysteine and the closing phenylalanine or tryptophan. D genes are given only for firm matches. Clone size is stated in some rows and not others, as once, few, many or a class when expanded.

TRBV19	TRBD2	TRBJ2-3	-	CASNPGGWSTDTQYF	TGTGCCAGCAACCCGGGGGGGTGGAGCACAGATACGCAGTATTTT
TRBV28	TRBD1	TRBJ2-5	-	CASSFWTGEEETQYF	TGTGCCAGCAGTTTTTGGACAGGGGAGGAAGAGACCCAGTACTTC
TRBV4-3	TRBD1	TRBJ1-6	-	CASSQGQGRSPLHF	TGCGCCAGCAGCCAGGGACAGGGGCGGTCACCCCTCCACTTT
TRBV6-5	-	TRBJ2-7	-	CASSIGTARSYEQYF	TGTGCCAGCAGTATCGGGACGGCCCGTTCCTACGAGCAGTACTTC
TRBV27	-	TRBJ2-2	once	CASSLVGHQTGELFF	TGTGCCAGCAGTTTGGTTGGACATCAAACCGGGGAGCTGTTTTTT
TRBV5-1	-	TRBJ2-1	-	CASSFSVSSYNEQFF	TGCGCCAGCAGCTTCTCGGTTAGCTCCTACAATGAGCAGTTCTTC
TRBV9	-	TRBJ1-4	-	CASSVASMEPLSEKLFF	TGTGCCAGCAGCGTAGCTTCCATGGAGCCTCTCAGTGAAAAACTGTTTTTT
TRBV6-5	-	TRBJ1-2	-	CASSLSALIGYTF	TGTGCCAGCAGTTTGTCAGCCTTAATCGGCTACACCTTC
TRBV14	TRBD1	TRBJ2-6	-	CASSRWTGGLSGANVLTF	TGTGCCAGCAGCCGATGGACAGGGGGCCTCTCTGGGGCCAACGTCCTGACTTTC
TRBV29-1	TRBD2	TRBJ2-3	-	CSAPSGERTDTQYF	TGCAGCGCTCCTAGCGGGGAAAGGACAGATACGCAGTATTTT
TRBV28	-	TRBJ2-5	-	CASSPLSGVRETQYF	TGTGCCAGCAGTCCCCTCTCCGGGGTTCGAGAGACCCAGTACTTC
TRBV29-1	-	TRBJ2-3	-	CSVKEGYTSTDTQYF	TGCAGCGTGAAAGAGGGGTACACTAGCACAGATACGCAGTATTTT
TRBV7-2	TRBD1	TRBJ1-5	-	CASSLSVTGQGYQPQHF	TGTGCCAGCAGCTTATCGGTAACGGGACAGGGGTATCAGCCCCAGCATTTT
TRBV18	TRBD1	TRBJ2-1	-	CASSRWGQGSYNEQFF	TGTGCCAGCTCACGTTGGGGACAGGGGTCCTACAATGAGCAGTTCTTC
TRBV7-3	TRBD1	TRBJ2-7	once	CASSLGTGSNYEQYF	TGTGCCAGCAGCTTAGGGACAGGGAGCAACTACGAGCAGTACTTC
TRBV18	-	TRBJ2-3	-	CASSPSYRSTDTQYF	TGTGCCAGCTCACCCTCCTACCGAAGCACAGATACGCAGTATTTT
TRBV30	-	TRBJ2-1	-	CAWSSDRTSSYNEQFF	TGTGCCTGGAGTTCTGACAGGACGAGCTCCTACAATGAGCAGTTCTTC
TRBV19	TRBD2	TRBJ2-2	-	CASISPGLATGELFF	TGTGCCAGTATAAGTCCGGGACTAGCTACCGGGGAGCTGTTTTTT
TRBV25-1	-	TRBJ2-7	once	CASSERRGDEQYF	TGTGCCAGCAGTGAACGACGGGGCGACGAGCAGTACTTC
TRBV15	TRBD1	TRBJ2-7	-	CATSRLGTGYGQYF	TGTGCCACCAGCAGACTAGGGACAGGATACGGGCAGTACTTC
TRBV7-6	-	TRBJ1-5	once	CASSPGGGQPQHF	TGTGCCAGCAGCCCTGGGGGGGGACAGCCCCAGCATTTT
TRBV28	-	TRBJ2-5	-	CASSSTSRETQYF	TGTGCCAGCAGCTCAACTAGTAGGGAGACCCAGTACTTC
TRBV7-6	-	TRBJ2-1	-	CASSLDAAGEQFF	TGTGCCAGCAGCTTAGACGCAGCAGGGGAGCAGTTCTTC
TRBV19	-	TRBJ2-2	-	CASSPGTFLTGELFF	TGTGCCAGTAGTCCCGGGACATTTTTGACCGGGGAGCTGTTTTTT
TRBV19	TRBD1	TRBJ2-5	once	CASSTKTGPETQYF	TGTGCCAGTAGTACTAAGACAGGGCCAGAGACCCAGTACTTC
TRBV11-2	-	TRBJ1-2	-	CASSLVAGPYYGYTF	TGTGCCAGCAGCTTAGTCGCGGGGCCATACTATGGCTACACCTTC
TRBV28	-	TRBJ1-1	few	CASTAAQKAFF	TGTGCCAGCACCGCAGCCCAGAAAGCTTTCTTT
TRBV6-1	-	TRBJ2-7	-	CASSDLGEHSYEQYF	TGTGCCAGCAGTGACCTGGGGGAGCATTCCTACGAGCAGTACTTC
TRBV19	-	TRBJ1-5	-	CASSVGNEDQPQHF	TGTGCCAGTAGTGTGGGGAACGAGGATCAGCCCCAGCATTTT
TRBV5-6	-	TRBJ1-5	-	CASSLLSSNQPQHF	TGTGCCAGCAGCTTGTTGTCGAGCAATCAGCCCCAGCATTTT
TRBV5-1	-	TRBJ2-2	once	CASSLGFRTGELFF	TGCGCCAGCAGCTTGGGTTTTCGCACCGGGGAGCTGTTTTTT